Each of the 4 T cell receptor beta chains below was sequenced from the same sample in a study of CD8 T cells in Susac syndrome. Reverse transcription of roughly 0.5 to 1 ug RNA used random hexamers. TCRdb called the immunoSEQ multiplex PCR reads again in MiXCR, with one record for every CDR3 protein. The sample has around 200,000 distinct CDR3 sequences; roughly 94% are singletons. The sequenced material came from CD4+ T cells from PBMCs. The receptors come from a human donor with Susac syndrome.

V is TRBV12-3 or TRBV12-4 and J is TRBJ2-3, with 8 nucleotides matching TRBD2. The V and J ends lost 6 bases and 9 bases, in that order; junction bases with no gene match: 11. This CDR3 comprises 14 residues. The CDR3 region is CASSPSGGVGTQYF. CDR3 DNA sequence: TGTGCCAGCAGCCCGAGCGGGGGAGTGGGCACGCAGTATTTT.

The chain is built from TRBV5-6 and TRBJ2-1; D is uncertain. The V end lost 2 bases, the J end lost 0 bases, and 9 bases lay between the germline ends. The CDR3 loop spans 15 amino acids. Per the germline V gene, CDR1 is SGHDT and CDR2 is YYEEEE. CDR3 region: CASSLLITSYNEQFF. The CDR3 coding sequence is TGTGCCAGCAGCTTATTGATAACCTCCTACAATGAGCAGTTCTTC.

The chain joins TRBV20-1 to TRBJ2-1; a possible D gene is TRBD1 (6 bases). The CDR3 contains 14 residues. Trimming removed 4 bases from V and 4 bases from J, with 14 bases in between. Germline-derived CDR1 and CDR2 are DFQATT and SNEGSKA (reference sequence). The CDR3 reads CSATAMGAYNEQFF. In nucleotides, the CDR3 is TGCAGTGCTACCGCAATGGGGGCTTACAATGAGCAGTTCTTC.

A few counts support this clonotype. Here the CDR3 reads CAWSVRRGRETQYF. The CDR3 coding sequence is TGTGCCTGGAGTGTACGACGGGGACGTGAGACCCAGTACTTC. This sequence joins TRBV30 and TRBJ2-5; TRBD1 or TRBD2 may be the D gene (5 bases each). Deletions cut 0 bases from V and 5 bases from J, with 13 bases between. This CDR3 is built from 14 residues. Germline V gives CDR1 GTSNPN, CDR2 SVGIG (reference sequence).